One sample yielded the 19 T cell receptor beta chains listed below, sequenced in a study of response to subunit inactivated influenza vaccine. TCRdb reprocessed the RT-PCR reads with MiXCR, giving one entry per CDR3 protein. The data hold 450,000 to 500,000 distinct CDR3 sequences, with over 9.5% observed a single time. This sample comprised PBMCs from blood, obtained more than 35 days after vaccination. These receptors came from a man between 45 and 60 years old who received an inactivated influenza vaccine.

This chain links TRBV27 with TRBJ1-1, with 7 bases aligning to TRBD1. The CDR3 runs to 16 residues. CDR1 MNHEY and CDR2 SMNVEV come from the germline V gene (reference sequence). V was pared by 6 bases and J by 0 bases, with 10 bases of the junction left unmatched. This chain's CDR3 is CASRKRTGSMNTEAFF. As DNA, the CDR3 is TGTGCCAGCAGAAAAAGGACAGGAAGCATGAACACTGAAGCTTTCTTT.

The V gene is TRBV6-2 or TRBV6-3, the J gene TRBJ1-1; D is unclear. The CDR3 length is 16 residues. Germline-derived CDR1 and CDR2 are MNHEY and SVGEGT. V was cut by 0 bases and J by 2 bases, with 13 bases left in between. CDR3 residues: CASSYSSTEINTEAFF. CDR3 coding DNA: TGTGCCAGCAGTTACTCGAGTACAGAAATAAACACTGAAGCTTTCTTT.

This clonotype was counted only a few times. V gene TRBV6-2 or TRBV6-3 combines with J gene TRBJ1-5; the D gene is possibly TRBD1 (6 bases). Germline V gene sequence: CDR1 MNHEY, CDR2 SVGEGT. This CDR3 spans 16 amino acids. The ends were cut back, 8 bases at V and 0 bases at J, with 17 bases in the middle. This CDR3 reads CASQNSGTHSNQPQHF. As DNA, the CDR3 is TGTGCCAGCCAGAATTCCGGGACACATAGCAATCAGCCCCAGCATTTT.

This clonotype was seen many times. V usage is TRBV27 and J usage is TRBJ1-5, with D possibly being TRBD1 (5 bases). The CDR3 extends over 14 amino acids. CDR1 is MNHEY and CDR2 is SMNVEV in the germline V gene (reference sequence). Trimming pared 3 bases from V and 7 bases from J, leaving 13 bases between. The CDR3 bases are TGTGCCAGCAGTTTTGGGCAGGGCAGACAGCCCCAGCATTTT. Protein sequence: CASSFGQGRQPQHF.

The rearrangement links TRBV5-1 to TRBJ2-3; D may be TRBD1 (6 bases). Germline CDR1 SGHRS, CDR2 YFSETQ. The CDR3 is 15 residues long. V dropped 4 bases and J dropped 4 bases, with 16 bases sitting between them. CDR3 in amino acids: CASSRGTGRADTQYF. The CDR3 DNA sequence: TGCGCCAGCAGCCGGGGAACAGGGCGGGCAGATACGCAGTATTTT.

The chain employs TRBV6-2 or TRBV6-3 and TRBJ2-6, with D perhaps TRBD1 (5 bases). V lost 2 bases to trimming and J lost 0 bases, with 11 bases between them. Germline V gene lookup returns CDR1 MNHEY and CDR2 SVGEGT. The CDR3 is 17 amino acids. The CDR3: CASSYGQGSSGANVLTF. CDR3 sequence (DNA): TGTGCCAGCAGTTACGGGCAGGGAAGCTCTGGGGCCAACGTCCTGACTTTC.

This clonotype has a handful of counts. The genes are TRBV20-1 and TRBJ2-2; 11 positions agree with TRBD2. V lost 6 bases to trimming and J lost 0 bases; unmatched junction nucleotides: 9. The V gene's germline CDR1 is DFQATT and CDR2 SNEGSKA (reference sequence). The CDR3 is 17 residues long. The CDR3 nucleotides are TGCAGTGCCCCTTCCCTAGCGGGGGGCTCGAACACCGGGGAGCTGTTTTTT. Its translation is CSAPSLAGGSNTGELFF.

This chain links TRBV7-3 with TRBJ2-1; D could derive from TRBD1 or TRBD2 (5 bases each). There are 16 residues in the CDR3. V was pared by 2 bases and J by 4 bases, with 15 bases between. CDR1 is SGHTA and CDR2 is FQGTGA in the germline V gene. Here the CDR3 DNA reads TGTGCCAGCAGCTTAGGACCGGGACCGAAATACAATGAGCAGTTCTTC. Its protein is CASSLGPGPKYNEQFF.

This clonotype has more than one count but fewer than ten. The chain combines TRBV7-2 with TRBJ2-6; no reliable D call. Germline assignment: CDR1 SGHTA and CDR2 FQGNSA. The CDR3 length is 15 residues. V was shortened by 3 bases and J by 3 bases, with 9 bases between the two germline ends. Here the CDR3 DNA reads TGTGCCAGCAGCTTTCGCATGGGTGGGGCCAACGTCCTGACTTTC. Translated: CASSFRMGGANVLTF.

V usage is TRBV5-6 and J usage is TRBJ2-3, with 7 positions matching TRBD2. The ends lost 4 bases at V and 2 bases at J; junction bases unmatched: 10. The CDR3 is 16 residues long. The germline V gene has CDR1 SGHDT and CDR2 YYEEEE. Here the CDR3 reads CASSPLGGEVTDTQYF. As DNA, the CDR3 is TGTGCCAGCAGCCCGCTGGGGGGGGAAGTCACAGATACGCAGTATTTT.

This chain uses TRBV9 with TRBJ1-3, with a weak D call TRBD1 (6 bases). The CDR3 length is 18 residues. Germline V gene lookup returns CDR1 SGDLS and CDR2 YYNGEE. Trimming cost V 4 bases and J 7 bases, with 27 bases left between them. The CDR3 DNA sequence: TGTGCCAGCAGCACCCAACCAATTACGGGGGGCGCCGGGAACACCATATATTTT. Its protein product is CASSTQPITGGAGNTIYF.

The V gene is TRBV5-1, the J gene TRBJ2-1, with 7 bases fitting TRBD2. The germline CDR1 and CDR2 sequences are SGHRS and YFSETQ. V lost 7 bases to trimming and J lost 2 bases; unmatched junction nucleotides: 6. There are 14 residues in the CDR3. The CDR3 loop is CASSGGTAYNEQFF. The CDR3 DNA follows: TGCGCCAGCTCCGGGGGGACGGCCTACAATGAGCAGTTCTTC. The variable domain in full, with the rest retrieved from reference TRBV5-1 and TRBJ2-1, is KAGVTQTPRYLIKTRGQQVTLSCSPISGHRSVSWYQQTPGQGLQFLFEYFSETQRNKGNFPGRFSGRQFSNSRSEMNVSTLELGDSALYLCASSGGTAYNEQFFGPGTRLTVL.

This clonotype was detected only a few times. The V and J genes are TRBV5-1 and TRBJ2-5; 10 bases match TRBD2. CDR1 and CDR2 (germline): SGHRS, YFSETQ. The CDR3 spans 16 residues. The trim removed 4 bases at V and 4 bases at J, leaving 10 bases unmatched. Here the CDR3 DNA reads TGCGCCAGCAGCGTACTCGGGACTAGCGTCGGAGAGACCCAGTACTTC. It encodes CASSVLGTSVGETQYF. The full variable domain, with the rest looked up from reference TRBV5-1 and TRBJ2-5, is KAGVTQTPRYLIKTRGQQVTLSCSPISGHRSVSWYQQTPGQGLQFLFEYFSETQRNKGNFPGRFSGRQFSNSRSEMNVSTLELGDSALYLCASSVLGTSVGETQYFGPGTRLLVL.

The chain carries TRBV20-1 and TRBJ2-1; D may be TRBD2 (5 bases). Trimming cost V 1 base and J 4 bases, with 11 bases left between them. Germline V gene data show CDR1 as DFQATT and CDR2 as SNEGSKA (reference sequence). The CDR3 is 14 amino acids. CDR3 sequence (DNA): TGCAGTGCTAGAGTACTCACTAGTTACAATGAGCAGTTCTTC. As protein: CSARVLTSYNEQFF.

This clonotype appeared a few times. The chain's CDR3 is CSARGWTSGVTYEQYF. The CDR3 coding sequence is TGCAGTGCTAGAGGTTGGACTAGCGGGGTGACCTACGAGCAGTACTTC. The chain carries TRBV20-1 and TRBJ2-7; the match to TRBD2 covers 12 bases. This CDR3 comprises 16 residues. The V gene's germline CDR1 is DFQATT and CDR2 SNEGSKA (reference sequence). V lost 1 base to trimming and J lost 2 bases; unmatched junction nucleotides: 6.

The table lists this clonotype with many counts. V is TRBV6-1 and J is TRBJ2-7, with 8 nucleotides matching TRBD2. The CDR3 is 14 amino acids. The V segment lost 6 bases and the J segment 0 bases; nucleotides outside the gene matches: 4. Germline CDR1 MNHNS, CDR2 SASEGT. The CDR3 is CASRGSGISYEQYF. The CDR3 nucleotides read TGTGCCAGCAGGGGTAGCGGGATCTCCTACGAGCAGTACTTC.

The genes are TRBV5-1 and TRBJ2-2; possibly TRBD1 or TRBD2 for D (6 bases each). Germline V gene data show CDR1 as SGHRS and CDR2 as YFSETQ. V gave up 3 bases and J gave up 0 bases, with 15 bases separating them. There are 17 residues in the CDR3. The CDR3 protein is CASSSRGGGSNTGELFF. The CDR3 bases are TGCGCCAGCAGCTCACGAGGGGGAGGTTCGAACACCGGGGAGCTGTTTTTT.

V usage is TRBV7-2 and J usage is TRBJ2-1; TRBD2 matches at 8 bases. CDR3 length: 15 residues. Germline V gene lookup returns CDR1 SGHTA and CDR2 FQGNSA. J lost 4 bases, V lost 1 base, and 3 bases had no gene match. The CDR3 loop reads CASSLVGRGYNEQFF. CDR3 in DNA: TGTGCCAGCAGCTTAGTCGGGAGGGGATACAATGAGCAGTTCTTC.

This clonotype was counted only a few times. The CDR3 nucleotides read TGTGCCAGCAGCCCTAACAGGGGCGTCGGGAATGAGCAGTTCTTC. Its translation is CASSPNRGVGNEQFF. The V call is TRBV3-1, the J call TRBJ2-1, with 7 bases fitting TRBD1. Germline V lookup: CDR1 LGHDT, CDR2 YNNKEL (reference sequence). V lost 4 bases, J lost 7 bases, and 10 bases stayed unmatched. The CDR3 consists of 15 residues.